This T cell receptor beta chain is drawn from a study of HIV-infected patients and healthy controls. cDNA was made from roughly 500 ng RNA using alpha and beta constant primers. Using multiplexing indices, alpha and beta chain libraries were generated apart by chain-specific third strand synthesis. Each molecule carried a 12-nucleotide identifier made of two joined random hexamers added before amplification. TCRdb re-called the 5' RACE reads with MiXCR, one entry per CDR3 protein. The table records 17,000 or so distinct CDR3 sequences, approximately 5.8% of them present only once. This clonotype has at least ten counts. The V end lost 3 bases, the J end lost 2 bases, and 9 bases lay between the germline ends. CDR1 is SGHRS and CDR2 is YFSETQ in the germline V gene. The CDR3 contains 13 residues. All unsorted peripheral T cells were captured because whole blood was used without fractionation.

This rearrangement joins TRBV5-1 to TRBJ2-7; D is unclear. This clonotype originated in an adult in good health. Sequenced sample: blood. CDR3 in amino acids: CASSSGLTYEQYF. The DNA of the CDR3 is TGCGCCAGCAGCTCCGGCCTCACCTACGAGCAGTACTTC.